These 13 T cell receptor beta chains were all obtained from the same sample, sequenced in a study of blood T cell repertoires in COVID-19. The method was immunoSEQ multiplex PCR; TCRdb's version includes in-frame clones alone and lacks a portion of them. Among hundreds of thousands of clones listed, 84% were seen once. Sequenced: peripheral blood. Receptor source: a man aged 30 to 39 with active or convalescent COVID-19.

The J gene is TRBJ2-1, the V gene TRBV11-3, with a tentative D call TRBD1 (5 bases). The CDR3 runs to 16 residues. CDR1 is SGHNT and CDR2 is YENEEA in the germline V gene. Between the trimmed V and J ends, which lost 5 bases and 1 base, there was a span of 15 bases. This CDR3 is CASSPQGQGSYNEQFF. CDR3 bases: TGTGCCAGCAGCCCCCAAGGCCAGGGATCCTACAATGAGCAGTTCTTC.

CDR3 sequence: CASSQVAAPNDEQFF. CDR3 nucleotides: TGCGCCAGCAGCCAAGTTGCGGCCCCTAATGATGAGCAGTTCTTC. V and J are TRBV4-1 and TRBJ2-1; no definite D call. This CDR3 has 15 amino acids. Germline values: CDR1 MGHRA, CDR2 YSYEKL. V shed 1 base and J shed 8 bases, with 15 bases lying between them.

The gene calls are TRBV19 and TRBJ2-3, with D possibly TRBD2 on 5 matching bases. The ends were cut back, 5 bases at V and 0 bases at J, with 12 bases in the middle. Germline V gene lookup returns CDR1 LNHDA and CDR2 SQIVND (reference sequence). The CDR3 consists of 15 residues. CDR3 nucleotide sequence: TGTGCCAGTAGTGTCGGACTGTCTAGCACAGATACGCAGTATTTT. This translates into CASSVGLSSTDTQYF.

The chain combines TRBV5-1 with TRBJ1-1, with 7 positions matching TRBD1. The CDR3 has 15 residues. Trimming took 4 bases from V and 3 from J; bases not matched to a gene: 9. The germline V gene encodes CDR1 SGHRS and CDR2 YFSETQ. CDR3 sequence: CASSHSGGFYTEAFF. CDR3 bases: TGCGCCAGCAGCCACTCAGGGGGATTCTACACTGAAGCTTTCTTT.

This clone was picked up one time. The chain carries TRBV2 and TRBJ2-2, with 12 bases that match TRBD1. The CDR3 contains 16 residues. Germline CDR1 reads SNHLY; CDR2 reads FYNNEI. Trimming removed 4 bases from V and 6 bases from J; junction bases left unmatched: 6. CDR3 in DNA: TGTGCCAGCAGTGGACCGGGACAGGGGGCGCCCGGGGAGCTGTTTTTT. Translating it yields CASSGPGQGAPGELFF. The complete variable domain, with remaining parts taken from reference TRBV2 and TRBJ2-2, reads EPEVTQTPSHQVTQMGQEVILRCVPISNHLYFYWYRQILGQKVEFLVSFYNNEISEKSEIFDDQFSVERPDGSNFTLKIRSTKLEDSAMYFCASSGPGQGAPGELFFGEGSRLTVL.

The rearrangement uses TRBV19 and TRBJ2-3; D is undetermined. This CDR3 region has 15 residues. The germline V and J ends were trimmed by 5 bases and 0 bases, with 12 bases remaining between them. CDR1 and CDR2 from the germline V gene are LNHDA and SQIVND (reference sequence). CDR3 sequence (DNA): TGTGCCAGTAGTTTCTATCTCCTCAGCACAGATACGCAGTATTTT. It encodes CASSFYLLSTDTQYF.

The chain links TRBV14 to TRBJ2-3; 11 bases fit TRBD2. CDR1 SGHDN and CDR2 FVKESK come from the germline V gene. Trimming took 4 bases from V and 2 from J; bases not matched to a gene: 2. The CDR3 loop spans 15 amino acids. The CDR3 DNA follows: TGTGCCAGCAGCCGACTAGCGGGAAACACAGATACGCAGTATTTT. Amino acid sequence: CASSRLAGNTDTQYF.

This clone was recorded many times. This chain uses TRBV6-6 with TRBJ2-2; the match to TRBD2 covers 14 bases. The V segment lost 7 bases and the J segment 5 bases; nucleotides outside the gene matches: 3. This CDR3 contains 15 residues. CDR1 is MNHNY and CDR2 is SVGAGI in the germline V gene (reference sequence). This chain's CDR3 is CASTGLAGVTGELFF. The CDR3 bases are TGTGCCAGCACGGGACTAGCGGGGGTTACCGGGGAGCTGTTTTTT.

V and J are TRBV27 and TRBJ1-5, with D perhaps matching TRBD1 (5 bases). The CDR3 totals 14 residues. In germline, CDR1 is MNHEY, CDR2 SMNVEV (reference sequence). Trimming took 3 bases from V and 6 from J, leaving 12 bases between them. CDR3 DNA sequence: TGTGCCAGCAGTTTCGGAGGGGTAAGTCAGCCCCAGCATTTT. Its translation: CASSFGGVSQPQHF.

This chain links TRBV18 with TRBJ2-5; TRBD1 agrees at 7 bases. This CDR3 has 14 residues. Per the germline V gene, CDR1 is KGHSH and CDR2 is LQKENI. J gave up 1 base and V 8 bases, and 7 bases lay outside the gene matches. CDR3 nucleotide sequence: TGTGCCAGCAATAGACAGGGCTCCCAAGAGACCCAGTACTTC. Translation gives CASNRQGSQETQYF.

The chain carries TRBV19 and TRBJ2-5, with 8 bases aligning to TRBD2. Germline CDR1 and CDR2: LNHDA and SQIVND (reference sequence). Trimming took 0 bases from V and 1 from J; bases not matched to a gene: 10. CDR3 length equals 18 residues. CDR3 DNA sequence: TGTGCCAGTAGTATAGATCTTTCGGCTAGCGGGCCCCAAGAGACCCAGTACTTC. Amino acid sequence: CASSIDLSASGPQETQYF. Drawing the rest from reference TRBV19 and TRBJ2-5, the complete variable domain is DGGITQSPKYLFRKEGQNVTLSCEQNLNHDAMYWYRQDPGQGLRLIYYSQIVNDFQKGDIAEGYSVSREKKESFPLTVTSAQKNPTAFYLCASSIDLSASGPQETQYFGPGTRLLVL.

The CDR3 is CASSRPGVNTEAFF. DNA of the CDR3: TGTGCCAGTAGTAGACCGGGGGTAAACACTGAAGCTTTCTTT. The rearrangement uses TRBV19 and TRBJ1-1; TRBD1 is a possible D gene (5 bases). The CDR3 is 14 residues long. CDR1 and CDR2 from the germline V gene are LNHDA and SQIVND (reference sequence). V was cut by 4 bases and J by 2 bases, with 11 bases left in between.

The CDR3 protein is CASRGTGAIEYSNQPQHF. CDR3 DNA: TGTGCCAGCAGAGGGACAGGGGCTATTGAGTATAGCAATCAGCCCCAGCATTTT. The chain uses TRBV2 and TRBJ1-5; 10 positions agree with TRBD1. Trimming cost V 6 bases and J 0 bases; bases outside gene matches: 11. This CDR3 comprises 18 residues. Germline assignment: CDR1 SNHLY and CDR2 FYNNEI. Drawing the rest from reference TRBV2 and TRBJ1-5, the complete variable domain is EPEVTQTPSHQVTQMGQEVILRCVPISNHLYFYWYRQILGQKVEFLVSFYNNEISEKSEIFDDQFSVERPDGSNFTLKIRSTKLEDSAMYFCASRGTGAIEYSNQPQHFGDGTRLSIL.